This TCR beta chain was sequenced for a study of T-cell memory formation after mild COVID-19. This clonotype was counted between two and nine times. Antigen unknown. TCRdb redid the calling of the 5' RACE reads with MiXCR, one entry per CDR3 protein. The table has 350,000 to 450,000 distinct CDR3 sequences, around 27% seen once. The germline V and J ends were trimmed by 5 bases and 4 bases, with 8 bases remaining between them. The CDR3 sequence is 12 residues long. Germline lookup yields CDR1 SGHTA and CDR2 FQGTGA. Notes on the study in general: Clones that contracted from day 15 to 85 had balanced CD4/CD8; later expanders were CD4+ biased. Clones that contracted clustered mainly in CM and EM if CD4+ and in EMRA if CD8+.

The sequence came from an adult woman who had mild COVID-19 (a few samples of this study predate the infection). Cell type and time point are not known. Sequencing was carried out using PBMCs or a T cell subset sorted from them (not recorded which). The chain recombines TRBV7-3 with TRBJ2-5, with no clear D. This chain's CDR3 is CASSRPGETQYF. The CDR3 DNA reads TGTGCCAGCAGCCGGCCGGGAGAGACCCAGTACTTC.